This TCR beta chain was recovered during a study of OX40 agonist ivuxolimab in advanced cancers. At the level of the study: Patients received ivuxolimab, an agonistic anti-OX40 (CD134) antibody. People in dose escalation had one of these cancers: hepatocellular carcinoma, melanoma, renal cell or head and neck cancer. Three dose-escalation patients had partial responses: one with hepatocellular carcinoma and two with cutaneous melanoma.

The assay was immunoSEQ multiplex PCR, and TCRdb's table has in-frame clones only and misses some. The sample lists tens of thousands of clones, roughly four fifths occurring once. Points on this clone: The antigen is undetermined.

Study-level results: CD8+ T cells showed, on average, more clonal expansion than CD4+ cells.

V lost 3 bases and J 6 bases, leaving 9 bases between the germline ends. The CDR3 contains 13 residues. The germline CDR1 and CDR2 sequences are SGHNT and YENEEA. V and J are TRBV11-3 and TRBJ2-1; tentative D call: TRBD1 (6 bases). The sequenced sample was CD4+ or CD8+ T cells sorted from blood, obtained in a trial of the OX40 agonist ivuxolimab. The receptor comes from an adult with an advanced solid tumor such as melanoma, head and neck, liver or kidney cancer. The CDR3 DNA reads TGTGCCAGCAGCTTGAACAGGGTCAATGAGCAGTTCTTC. Translation gives CASSLNRVNEQFF.